Described below is a single TCR beta chain sequence and its context. What it binds is unknown. The data derive from a study of T cell responses to AZD1222 COVID-19 vaccine. Study context: Investigators merged groups given second doses at roughly 4 or roughly 12 weeks. Overall study findings and caveats: The CD4 TCRs associated with vaccination extended across spike and predominated at 160-218 and 743-854. After two AZD1222 doses, spike-specific TCR breadth and depth rose versus day 0. Among the donors, most were white British and more were female, and clonal diversity was possibly underestimated.

Trimming stripped 0 bases from V and 5 bases from J, with 9 bases between. Germline V CDR1 and CDR2: SGHRS, YFSETQ. The CDR3 runs 14 residues. Only in-frame clones appear in the TCRdb table, and some are missing; sequencing was by immunoSEQ multiplex PCR. The table includes around 100,000 clones, 88% detected once. The TCR was taken from an adult in good health. The chain employs TRBV5-1 and TRBJ2-1; D gene uncertain. Here the sequenced sample was peripheral blood, taken on day 0 of AZD1222 vaccination. The CDR3 reads CASSLGLLDNEQFF. Written as DNA, the CDR3 is TGCGCCAGCAGCTTGGGGCTCCTGGACAATGAGCAGTTCTTC.